Reported below is one T cell receptor beta chain. Profiling relied on immunoSEQ multiplex PCR, and the TCRdb table lists in-frame clones only, not all of them. The sample has 200,000 or so clones, around four fifths seen once. The record originates from a study of blood T cell repertoires in COVID-19. This CDR3 spans 12 amino acids. V was clipped by 5 bases and J by 3 bases; unmatched bases: 0. In germline, CDR1 is MNHEY, CDR2 SVGAGI. Sample: peripheral blood. This chain connects TRBV6-5 to TRBJ1-1; 7 bases are shared with TRBD1. The TCR was taken from a woman in her 30s with acute or convalescent COVID-19. In nucleotides, the CDR3 is TGTGCCAGCAGTCAGGGGGACACTGAAGCTTTCTTT. It translates to CASSQGDTEAFF.